The TCR beta chain described here comes from a study of T cell repertoires in cytomegalovirus infection. Using its own MiXCR run on the reads, TCRdb lists one record per CDR3 protein. The sample carries fewer than 1,000,000 distinct CDR3 sequences, 30% to 40% recorded once. V lost 3 bases to trimming and J lost 4 bases, with 12 bases between them. The CDR3 spans 14 residues. Germline lookup yields CDR1 MNHNS and CDR2 SASEGT. In regard to this clonotype: Its matching antigen is unknown.

This specimen consisted of cultured CD8+ T cells from PBMCs, obtained from culture after CMV antigen stimulation. The V gene is TRBV6-1, the J gene TRBJ1-2; D possibly corresponds to TRBD1 (5 bases). This receptor was identified in a human donor in good health (CMV status not recorded). Some clones in this sample may be carry-over from other donors' samples. CDR3 amino acids: CASSDNPGSYGYTF. The CDR3 coding sequence is TGTGCCAGCAGTGACAACCCAGGGAGCTATGGCTACACCTTC.